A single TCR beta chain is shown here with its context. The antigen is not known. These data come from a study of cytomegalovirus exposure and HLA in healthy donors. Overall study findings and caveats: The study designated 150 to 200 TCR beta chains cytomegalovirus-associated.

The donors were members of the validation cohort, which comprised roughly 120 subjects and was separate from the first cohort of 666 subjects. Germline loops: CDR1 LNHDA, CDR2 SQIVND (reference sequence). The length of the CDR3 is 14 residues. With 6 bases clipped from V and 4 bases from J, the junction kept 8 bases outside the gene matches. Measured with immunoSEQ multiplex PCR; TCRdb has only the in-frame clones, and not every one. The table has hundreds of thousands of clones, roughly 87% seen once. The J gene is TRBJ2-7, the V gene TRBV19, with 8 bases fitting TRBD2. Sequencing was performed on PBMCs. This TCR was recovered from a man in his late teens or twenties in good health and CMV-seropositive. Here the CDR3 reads CASSASGSIYEQYF. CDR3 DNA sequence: TGTGCCAGTAGCGCGAGCGGGAGTATTTACGAGCAGTACTTC.